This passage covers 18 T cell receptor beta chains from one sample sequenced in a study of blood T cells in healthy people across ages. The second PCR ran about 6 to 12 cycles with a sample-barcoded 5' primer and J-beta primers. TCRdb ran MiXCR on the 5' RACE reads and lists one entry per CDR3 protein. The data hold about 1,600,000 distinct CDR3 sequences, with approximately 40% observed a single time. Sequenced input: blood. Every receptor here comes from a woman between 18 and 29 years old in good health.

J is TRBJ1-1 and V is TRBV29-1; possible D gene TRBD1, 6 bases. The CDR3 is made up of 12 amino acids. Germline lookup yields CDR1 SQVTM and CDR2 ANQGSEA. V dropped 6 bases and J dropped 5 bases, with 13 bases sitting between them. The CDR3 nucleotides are TGCAGCGTGTACAGGGTTGTTACTGAAGCTTTCTTT. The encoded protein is CSVYRVVTEAFF.

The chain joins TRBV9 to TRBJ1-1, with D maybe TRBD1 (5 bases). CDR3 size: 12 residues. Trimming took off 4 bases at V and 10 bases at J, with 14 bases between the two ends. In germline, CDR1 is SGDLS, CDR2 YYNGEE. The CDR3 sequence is CASSPGVGSAFF. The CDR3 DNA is TGTGCCAGCAGCCCGGGGGTGGGGTCAGCTTTCTTT.

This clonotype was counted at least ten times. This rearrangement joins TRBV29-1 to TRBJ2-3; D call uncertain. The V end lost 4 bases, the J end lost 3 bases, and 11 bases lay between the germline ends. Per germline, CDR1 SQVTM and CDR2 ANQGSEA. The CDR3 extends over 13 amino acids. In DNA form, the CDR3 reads TGCAGCGTTGTACACGAAAGGACAGATACGCAGTATTTT. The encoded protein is CSVVHERTDTQYF.

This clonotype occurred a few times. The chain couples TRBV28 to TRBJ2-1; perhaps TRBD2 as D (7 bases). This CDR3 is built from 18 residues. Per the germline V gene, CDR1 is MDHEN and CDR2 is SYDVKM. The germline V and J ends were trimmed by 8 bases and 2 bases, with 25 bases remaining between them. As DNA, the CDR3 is TGTGCCAGCCGACCTGGGGGGGGGCAGGGTATAACCTACAATGAGCAGTTCTTC. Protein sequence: CASRPGGGQGITYNEQFF.

The CDR3 DNA reads as TGTTCCGGCCAATCGCAGGGGGGAACCGGGGAGCTGTTTTTT. This codes for CSGQSQGGTGELFF. The rearrangement joins TRBV12-3 or TRBV12-4 to TRBJ2-2; possible D gene TRBD1, 7 bases. CDR3 length equals 14 residues.

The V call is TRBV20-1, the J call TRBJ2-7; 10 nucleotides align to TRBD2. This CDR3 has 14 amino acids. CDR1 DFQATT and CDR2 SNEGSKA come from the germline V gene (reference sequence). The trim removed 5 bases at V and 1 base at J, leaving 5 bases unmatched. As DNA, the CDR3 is TGCAGTGCTGGGGGACTAGCGAATTCCTACGAGCAGTACTTC. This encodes CSAGGLANSYEQYF.

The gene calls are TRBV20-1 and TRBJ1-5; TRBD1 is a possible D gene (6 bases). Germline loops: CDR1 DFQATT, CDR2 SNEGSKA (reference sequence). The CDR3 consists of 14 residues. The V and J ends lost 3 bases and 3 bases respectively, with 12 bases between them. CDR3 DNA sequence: TGCAGTGCTAGCTTTGACAGGAACAATCAGCCCCAGCATTTT. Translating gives CSASFDRNNQPQHF.

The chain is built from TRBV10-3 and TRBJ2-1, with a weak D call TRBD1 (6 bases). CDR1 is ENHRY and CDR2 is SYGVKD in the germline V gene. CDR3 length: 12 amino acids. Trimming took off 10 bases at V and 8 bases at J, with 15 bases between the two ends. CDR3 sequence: CAKAPKGDEQFF. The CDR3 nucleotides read TGTGCCAAGGCCCCTAAGGGGGATGAGCAGTTCTTC.

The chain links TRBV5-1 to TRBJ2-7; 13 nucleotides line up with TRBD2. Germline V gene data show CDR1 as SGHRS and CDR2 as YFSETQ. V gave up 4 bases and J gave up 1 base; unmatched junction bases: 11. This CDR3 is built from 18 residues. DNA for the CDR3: TGCGCCAGCAGCCGCGGGACTAGCGGGATGGGGAGTTCCTACGAGCAGTACTTC. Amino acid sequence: CASSRGTSGMGSSYEQYF.

CDR3 nucleotides: TGTGCCAGCAGTTTGGGACAGGGGCCAGCCTACGAGCAGTACTTC. Translated: CASSLGQGPAYEQYF. The J gene is TRBJ2-7, the V gene TRBV27, with 10 bases lining up with TRBD1. CDR3 length: 15 residues. After removal of 3 bases from V and 2 bases from J, the junction contained 4 bases not matched to a gene. Germline V gives CDR1 MNHEY, CDR2 SMNVEV (reference sequence).

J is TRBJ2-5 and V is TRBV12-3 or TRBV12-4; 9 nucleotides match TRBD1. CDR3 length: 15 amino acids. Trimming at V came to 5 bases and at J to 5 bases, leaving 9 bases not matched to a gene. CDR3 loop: CASSNTGGGGETQYF. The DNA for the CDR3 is TGTGCCAGCAGTAATACAGGGGGCGGTGGGGAGACCCAGTACTTC.

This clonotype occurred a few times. CDR3 bases: TGCAGTCCAGGGCCTACTAACTATGGCTACACCTTC. This sequence encodes CSPGPTNYGYTF. The chain carries TRBV20-1 and TRBJ1-2, with D possibly being TRBD1 (5 bases). Germline V gene sequence: CDR1 DFQATT, CDR2 SNEGSKA (reference sequence). The CDR3 consists of 12 residues. The ends were cut back, 8 bases at V and 0 bases at J, with 10 bases in the middle.

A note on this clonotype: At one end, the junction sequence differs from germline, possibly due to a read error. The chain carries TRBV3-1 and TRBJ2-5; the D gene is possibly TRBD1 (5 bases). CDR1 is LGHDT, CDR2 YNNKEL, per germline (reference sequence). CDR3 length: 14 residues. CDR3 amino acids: CASGQDRGRNEQYF. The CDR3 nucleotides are TGTGCCAGCGGCCAAGATAGGGGCCGGAATGAGCAGTACTTC.

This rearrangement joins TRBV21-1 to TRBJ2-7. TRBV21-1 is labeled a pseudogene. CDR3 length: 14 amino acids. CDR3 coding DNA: TGTGCCAGCACTCCAGAAACTAGCTCGAATGAGCAGTACTTC. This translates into CASTPETSSNEQYF.

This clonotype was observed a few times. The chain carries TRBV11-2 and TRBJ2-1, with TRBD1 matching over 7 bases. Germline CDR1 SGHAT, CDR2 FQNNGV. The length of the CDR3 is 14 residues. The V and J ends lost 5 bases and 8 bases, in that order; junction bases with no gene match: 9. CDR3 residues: CASSLDRVVDEQFF. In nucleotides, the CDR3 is TGTGCCAGCAGCCTCGACAGGGTCGTGGATGAGCAGTTCTTC.

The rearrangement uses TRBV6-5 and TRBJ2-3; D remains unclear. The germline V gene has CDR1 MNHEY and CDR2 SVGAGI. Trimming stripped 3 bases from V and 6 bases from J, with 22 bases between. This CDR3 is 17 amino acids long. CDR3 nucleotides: TGTGCCAGCAGTTATCGTGGCATTTACGAGTCATCTGATACGCAGTATTTT. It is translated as CASSYRGIYESSDTQYF.

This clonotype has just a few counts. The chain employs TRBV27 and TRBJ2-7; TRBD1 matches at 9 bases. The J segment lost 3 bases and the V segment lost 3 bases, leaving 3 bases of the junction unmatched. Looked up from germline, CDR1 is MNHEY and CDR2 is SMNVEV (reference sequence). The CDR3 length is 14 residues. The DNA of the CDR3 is TGTGCCAGCAGTTTCACGACAGGGGGCTACGAGCAGTACTTC. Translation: CASSFTTGGYEQYF.

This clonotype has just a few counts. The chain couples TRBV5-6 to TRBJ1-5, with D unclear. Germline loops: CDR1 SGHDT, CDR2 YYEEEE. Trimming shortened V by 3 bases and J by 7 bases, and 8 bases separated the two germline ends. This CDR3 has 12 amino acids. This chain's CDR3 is CASSSINQPQHF. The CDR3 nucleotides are TGTGCCAGCAGCTCTATCAACCAGCCCCAGCATTTT.